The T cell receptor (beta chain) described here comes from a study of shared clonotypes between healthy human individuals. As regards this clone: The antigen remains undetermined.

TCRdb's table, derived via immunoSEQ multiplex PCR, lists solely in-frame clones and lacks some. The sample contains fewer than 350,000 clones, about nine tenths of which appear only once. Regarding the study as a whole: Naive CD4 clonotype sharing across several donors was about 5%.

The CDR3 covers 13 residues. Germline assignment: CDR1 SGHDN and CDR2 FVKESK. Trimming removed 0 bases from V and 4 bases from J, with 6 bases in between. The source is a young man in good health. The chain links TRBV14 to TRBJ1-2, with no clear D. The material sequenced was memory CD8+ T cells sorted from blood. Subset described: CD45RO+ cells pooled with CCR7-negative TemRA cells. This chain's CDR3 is CASSQDYGYGYTF. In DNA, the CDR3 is TGTGCCAGCAGCCAAGATTATGGCTATGGCTACACCTTC.